A selection of T cell receptor beta chains follows, all from one sample in a study of blood T cell repertoires in COVID-19. The assay was immunoSEQ multiplex PCR, and TCRdb's table has in-frame clones only and misses some. The profile shows approximately 180,000 clones, about 84% of them singletons. Sample: peripheral blood. These TCRs come from a person in their 70s with COVID-19, enrolled during active disease. The CDR3 runs from the conserved cysteine through the conserved F or W. The D gene is left open where the match is weak. Clone sizes are given selectively: once, few, many, or a class where the clone is expanded.

j_call clone_size d_call v_call cdr3_aa cdr3_nt
TRBJ2-5 - TRBD2 TRBV28 CASSFGRGETQYF TGTGCCAGCAGTTTCGGGAGGGGAGAGACCCAGTACTTC
TRBJ2-5 - - TRBV4-1 CASSQAGEETQYF TGCGCCAGCAGCCAAGCGGGGGAAGAGACCCAGTACTTC
TRBJ1-2 - - TRBV2 CASSSDRGYGYTF TGTGCCAGCAGTTCCGACAGAGGTTATGGCTACACCTTC
TRBJ2-2 - - TRBV19 CASTPWGGQTGELFF TGTGCCAGTACCCCGTGGGGGGGCCAGACCGGGGAGCTGTTTTTT
TRBJ2-2 - - TRBV6-4 CASSVMGGTGELFF TGTGCCAGCAGTGTAATGGGGGGAACCGGGGAGCTGTTTTTT
TRBJ2-7 - - TRBV19 CASSLRDKGYEQYF TGTGCCAGTAGTCTCCGGGACAAGGGCTACGAGCAGTACTTC
TRBJ1-3 few - TRBV5-6 CASSRIEGAGNTIYF TGTGCCAGCAGCCGCATTGAGGGGGCTGGAAACACCATATATTTT
TRBJ1-4 - TRBD1 TRBV10-2 CASSEPGQGYNEKLFF TGCGCCAGCAGTGAGCCGGGACAGGGATATAATGAAAAACTGTTTTTT
TRBJ1-5 - - TRBV28 CASSLGGDSNQPQHF TGTGCCAGCAGTTTAGGGGGCGATAGCAATCAGCCCCAGCATTTT
TRBJ1-4 - - TRBV12-3/TRBV12-4 CASTYRENEKLFF TGTGCCAGCACTTACAGGGAAAATGAAAAACTGTTTTTT
TRBJ1-3 - - TRBV18 CASSPNSFSSGNTIYF TGTGCCAGCTCACCAAATTCCTTCTCCTCTGGAAACACCATATATTTT
TRBJ1-2 - TRBD1 TRBV6-6 CASSPLGTGARFGGYTF TGTGCCAGCAGTCCCCTAGGGACAGGGGCCCGGTTTGGTGGCTACACCTTC
TRBJ1-3 - TRBD1 TRBV12-3/TRBV12-4 CAITGDSGNTIYF TGTGCCATCACAGGGGACTCTGGAAACACCATATATTTT
TRBJ1-1 - - TRBV11-2 CASSTVGAEAFF TGTGCCAGCAGCACAGTGGGAGCTGAAGCTTTCTTT
TRBJ1-2 - TRBD1 TRBV15 CATSRGQSNHGYTF TGTGCCACCAGCAGGGGACAGTCTAATCATGGCTACACCTTC
TRBJ2-3 - TRBD1 TRBV7-2 CASSWKGATDTQYF TGTGCCAGCAGCTGGAAGGGGGCCACAGATACGCAGTATTTT
TRBJ1-1 - - TRBV5-3 CARSFGDTEAFF TGTGCCAGAAGTTTCGGGGACACTGAAGCTTTCTTT
TRBJ1-3 - - TRBV18 CASSPVVQRNSAGNTIYF TGTGCCAGCTCACCCGTCGTACAGAGAAACTCTGCTGGAAACACCATATATTTT
TRBJ2-5 - TRBD2 TRBV3-1/TRBV3-2 CASSLGTTRWLETQYF TGTGCCAGCAGCCTGGGGACTACGCGGTGGTTGGAGACCCAGTACTTC
TRBJ2-6 - TRBD1 TRBV2 CASIHLRDSVLSGANVLTF TGTGCCAGCATTCACCTCCGGGACAGTGTACTCTCTGGGGCCAACGTCCTGACTTTC
TRBJ1-3 once - TRBV6-5 CASRADSGSGNTIYF TGTGCCAGCAGAGCGGACAGCGGCTCTGGAAACACCATATATTTT
TRBJ2-1 - TRBD1 TRBV6-5 CASSYSGTGSYNEQFF TGTGCCAGCAGTTACTCCGGGACAGGGAGCTACAATGAGCAGTTCTTC
TRBJ2-7 once TRBD1 TRBV7-2 CASSPSRGQYEQYF TGTGCCAGCAGCCCCAGCAGGGGGCAATACGAGCAGTACTTC
TRBJ1-5 - - TRBV10-3 CAISTGLGQPQHF TGTGCCATCAGTACAGGGTTGGGACAGCCCCAGCATTTT
TRBJ1-2 - - TRBV5-8 CASSLLGGYTF TGTGCCAGCAGCTTACTGGGCGGCTACACCTTC
TRBJ2-5 - - TRBV28 CASSLPGETQYF TGTGCCAGCAGTTTGCCCGGGGAGACCCAGTACTTC
TRBJ2-2 - TRBD2 TRBV10-3 CAISTSGRGSGGELFF TGTGCCATCAGTACCAGCGGGAGAGGTTCCGGCGGGGAGCTGTTTTTT
TRBJ2-3 - - TRBV5-4 CASSRGITTADTQYF TGTGCCAGCAGTCGCGGGATAACGACGGCAGATACGCAGTATTTT
TRBJ1-4 - - TRBV11-1 CASSRSSTNEKLFF TGTGCCAGCAGTCGAAGCTCAACTAATGAAAAACTGTTTTTT
TRBJ1-1 - - TRBV27 CASSFRGMNTEAFF TGTGCCAGCAGTTTTCGGGGGATGAACACTGAAGCTTTCTTT
TRBJ1-6 - - TRBV6-6 CASRLGELNSPLHF TGTGCCAGCCGGCTTGGAGAACTTAATTCACCCCTCCACTTT
TRBJ1-1 - TRBD1 TRBV2 CASAQGTTEAFF TGTGCCAGCGCACAGGGGACGACTGAAGCTTTCTTT
TRBJ2-1 - - TRBV11-1 CASSSVGSSYNEQFF TGTGCCAGCAGCTCTGTCGGGAGTTCCTACAATGAGCAGTTCTTC
TRBJ1-5 - - TRBV28 CASSLFRVSNQPQHF TGTGCCAGCAGTTTATTCAGGGTTAGCAATCAGCCCCAGCATTTT
TRBJ1-2 - TRBD1 TRBV5-6 CASSLGTGYYGYTF TGTGCCAGCAGCCTAGGGACAGGGTACTATGGCTACACCTTC
TRBJ2-7 - TRBD2 TRBV7-3 CASSLTADSGKYEQYF TGTGCCAGCAGCTTAACGGCGGATAGCGGGAAATACGAGCAGTACTTC
TRBJ1-6 - - TRBV9 CASSPRDIINPLHF TGTGCCAGCAGCCCAAGGGACATTATCAATCCCCTCCACTTT
TRBJ1-3 - - TRBV10-1 CATLILGVDAGNTIYF TGCGCCACACTGATTTTAGGGGTTGACGCTGGAAACACCATATATTTT
TRBJ2-2 - TRBD1 TRBV10-1 CASSDQGQKNTGELFF TGCGCCAGCAGTGACCAGGGACAGAAGAACACCGGGGAGCTGTTTTTT
TRBJ2-1 - TRBD2 TRBV19 CASSPRLAGGRYNEQFF TGTGCCAGTAGTCCGAGACTAGCGGGAGGACGATACAATGAGCAGTTCTTC
TRBJ2-5 - TRBD2 TRBV15 CATSGPGGEETQYF TGTGCCACCAGCGGACCGGGAGGAGAGGAGACCCAGTACTTC
TRBJ2-6 - - TRBV19 CASSPYRSGANVLTF TGTGCCAGTAGTCCCTACAGGTCTGGGGCCAACGTCCTGACTTTC
TRBJ2-3 - TRBD2 TRBV7-2 CASSLVASGVTNTQYF TGTGCCAGCAGCTTAGTCGCTAGCGGGGTCACGAATACGCAGTATTTT
TRBJ2-2 - TRBD1 TRBV28 CASRYSGTGNTGELFF TGTGCCAGCAGGTACTCCGGGACAGGGAACACCGGGGAGCTGTTTTTT
TRBJ2-5 - TRBD1 TRBV7-7 CASSSGTGQGETQYF TGTGCCAGCAGCTCCGGGACAGGACAGGGAGAGACCCAGTACTTC
TRBJ2-2 - TRBD2 TRBV19 CASSTSGTSAAGELFF TGTGCCAGTAGTACCTCCGGGACTAGCGCTGCCGGGGAGCTGTTTTTT
TRBJ2-7 - TRBD2 TRBV5-1 CASSFKSPGTSGAYEQYF TGCGCCAGCAGCTTTAAATCTCCCGGGACTAGCGGGGCCTACGAGCAGTACTTC
TRBJ1-1 few - TRBV19 CASSILSGRTLNTEAFF TGTGCCAGTAGTATCCTTTCGGGCAGGACACTGAACACTGAAGCTTTCTTT
TRBJ1-5 once - TRBV28 CASSSPAPGETAQPQHF TGTGCCAGCAGTTCACCCGCCCCGGGGGAAACGGCTCAGCCCCAGCATTTT
TRBJ1-1 - - TRBV21-1 CASSKGTGGPNTEAFF TGTGCCAGCAGCAAAGGGACAGGGGGACCGAACACTGAAGCTTTCTTT
TRBJ2-3 once - TRBV24-1 CATSDHLAGGWGDTQYF TGTGCCACCAGTGACCACCTCGCCGGGGGTTGGGGAGATACGCAGTATTTT